Listed below are T cell receptor beta chains from one sample, sequenced in a study of cytomegalovirus exposure and HLA in healthy donors. Clones were read by immunoSEQ multiplex PCR, and TCRdb kept only the in-frame ones, dropping some. The profile shows 120,000 or so clones, approximately 71% of them singletons. Sequencing was done on a sample of PBMCs. These receptors all stem from a woman between 50 and 59 years old in good health and CMV-seronegative. Both conserved end residues are part of each CDR3. A D gene is named only where the DNA matches it firmly. The size field is filled for only some rows; it gives once, few, many or a size class.

TRBD1 TRBJ2-7 once TRBV9 CASSPDVRTGWYEQYF TGTGCCAGCAGCCCGGATGTGAGGACAGGGTGGTACGAGCAGTACTTC
- TRBJ1-6 - TRBV14 CASSQPGLSSYNSPLHF TGTGCCAGCAGCCAGCCAGGGCTGAGCTCCTATAATTCACCCCTCCACTTT
- TRBJ1-5 few TRBV21-1 CASSKRRRGDRGPRGQPQHF TGTGCCAGCAGCAAAAGGCGGAGGGGGGACAGGGGGCCTCGTGGACAGCCCCAGCATTTT
TRBD1 TRBJ2-4 - TRBV6-4 CASSNRGRWMENIQYF TGTGCCAGCAGTAACAGGGGGCGTTGGATGGAAAACATTCAGTACTTC
TRBD2 TRBJ2-5 - TRBV7-9 CSSSSPGLAGGVTKETQYF TGTTCCAGCAGCTCTCCGGGACTAGCGGGAGGGGTTACCAAAGAGACCCAGTACTTC
TRBD1 TRBJ2-7 - TRBV5-4 CASSLEQGADYEQYF TGTGCCAGCAGCTTGGAACAGGGGGCCGACTACGAGCAGTACTTC
TRBD1 TRBJ1-1 - TRBV7-9 CASIRGRIDTEAFF TGTGCCAGCATCAGGGGGCGAATCGACACTGAAGCTTTCTTT
- TRBJ1-1 few TRBV28 CASSPRPREAFF TGTGCCAGCAGTCCACGCCCGCGGGAGGCTTTCTTT
TRBD1 TRBJ1-2 - TRBV7-9 CASSPVTDRGDGYTF TGTGCCAGCAGCCCAGTTACGGACAGGGGAGATGGCTACACCTTC
- TRBJ2-3 - TRBV19 CASSILLRDTQYF TGTGCCAGTAGTATCCTACTACGTGATACGCAGTATTTT
TRBD1 TRBJ2-3 - TRBV7-2 CASSLATGISSADTQYF TGTGCCAGCAGCTTAGCGACAGGGATTTCCTCAGCAGATACGCAGTATTTT
- TRBJ2-3 - TRBV5-4 CASSATDTSDTQYF TGTGCCAGCAGCGCAACGGACACATCAGATACGCAGTATTTT
- TRBJ1-2 - TRBV20-1 CSASIGDGYTF TGCAGTGCTTCGATAGGGGATGGCTACACCTTC
TRBD2 TRBJ2-5 - TRBV29-1 CSVSPSGQETQYF TGCAGCGTTAGTCCTAGCGGGCAAGAGACCCAGTACTTC
- TRBJ2-7 - TRBV29-1 CSVESVGSYEQYF TGCAGCGTTGAAAGCGTCGGGAGCTACGAGCAGTACTTC
- TRBJ2-7 - TRBV7-8 CASSQARQVEEQYF TGTGCCAGCAGTCAAGCGAGACAGGTGGAGGAGCAGTACTTC
- TRBJ1-1 - TRBV7-2 CASSVRETRAEAFF TGTGCCAGCAGCGTCAGGGAAACACGCGCTGAAGCTTTCTTT
- TRBJ1-1 - TRBV13 CASSARGWGPGATEAFF TGTGCCAGCAGCGCGAGGGGGTGGGGCCCCGGGGCGACTGAAGCTTTCTTT
- TRBJ2-7 - TRBV7-2 CASSTSYEQYF TGTGCCAGCAGCACTTCTTACGAGCAGTACTTC